This TCR beta chain was captured in a study of blood T cell repertoires in COVID-19. Germline V gives CDR1 SNHLY, CDR2 FYNNEI. The V end lost 4 bases, the J end lost 6 bases, and 12 bases lay between the germline ends. The CDR3 sequence is 14 residues long. The data were produced by immunoSEQ multiplex PCR, yet TCRdb's version contains in-frame clones alone and is incomplete. Seen here are about 220,000 clones, 86% observed once, and the top ten hold around 2%. What was sequenced was peripheral blood. The TCR comes from a man aged 30 to 45 who had recovered from COVID-19. This chain uses TRBV2 with TRBJ1-4; D is uncertain. The chain's CDR3 is CASSVNPSDEKLFF. The CDR3 DNA reads TGTGCCAGCAGTGTAAATCCATCGGATGAAAAACTGTTTTTT.